Listed here is a single T cell receptor (beta chain). The CDR3 contains 14 residues. Trimming removed 6 bases at V and 3 bases at J, with 14 bases between. CDR1 is LNHNV, CDR2 YYDKDF, per germline (reference sequence). This sample was taken from a study of blood T cells in healthy people across ages. Through a sample-barcoded 5' primer and a J-beta primer mix, a second PCR was run for about 7 to 12 cycles. TCRdb re-derived calls from the 5' RACE reads in MiXCR, one entry per CDR3 protein. The sample consists of 800,000 to 1,300,000 distinct CDR3 sequences, roughly 24% of them appearing once. Separately, the same data were catalogued under a study of T cells of mothers and their children. That work adds: Three healthy Caucasian mothers served as donors, and their six children did as well. Barcodes and 2-4 random nucleotides were added by M1S in the second PCR. Microchimeric T cell clones that persisted were not detected.

The rearrangement joins TRBV15 to TRBJ1-1; D unclear. The TCR sequence derives from a girl between 2 and 10 years old in good health. What was sequenced was blood. For the CDR3, the DNA is TGTGCCACCAGGGGATCCTGGGGAGACACTGAAGCTTTCTTT. It codes for CATRGSWGDTEAFF.